This T cell receptor (beta chain) was captured in a study of monozygotic twins with inflammatory bowel disease. Study results and caveats: With others, IBD patients shared fewer clonotypes than healthy twins did, especially with disease activity.

The CDR3 is made up of 13 amino acids. Germline CDR1 reads SNHLY; CDR2 reads FYNNEI. There were eight separate reactions per sample in which cDNA was made. TCRdb re-analyzed the 5' RACE reads; it lists each CDR3 protein once, without DNA. The table gives tens of thousands of distinct CDR3 sequences; the top ten clones make up less than 8% of it. To note about this clonotype: The antigen remains unidentified.

Specimen: blood. This receptor was obtained from a human donor with ulcerative colitis or Crohn's disease, or a healthy co-twin of an affected twin (not recorded which). The rearrangement links TRBV2 to TRBJ2-2; TCRdb selects TRBD2, and the lack of DNA leaves this call unchecked. The CDR3 spells CASNGEYTGELFF. Filled out from reference TRBV2 and TRBJ2-2, the complete variable domain reads EPEVTQTPSHQVTQMGQEVILRCVPISNHLYFYWYRQILGQKVEFLVSFYNNEISEKSEIFDDQFSVERPDGSNFTLKIRSTKLEDSAMYFCASNGEYTGELFFGEGSRLTVL.